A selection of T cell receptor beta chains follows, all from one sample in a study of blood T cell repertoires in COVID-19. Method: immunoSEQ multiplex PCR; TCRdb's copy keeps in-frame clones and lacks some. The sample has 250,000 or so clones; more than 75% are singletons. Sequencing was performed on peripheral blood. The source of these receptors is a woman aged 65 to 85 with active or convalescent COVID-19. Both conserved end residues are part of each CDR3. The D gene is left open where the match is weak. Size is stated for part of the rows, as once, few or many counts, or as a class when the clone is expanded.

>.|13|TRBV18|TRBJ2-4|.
TGTGCCAGCTCACCACCGGACAGATGGATTCAGTACTTC
CASSPPDRWIQYF
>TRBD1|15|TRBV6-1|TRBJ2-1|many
TGTGCCAGCAGTGAAGGGCGGACAGGGGGCAATGAGCAGTTCTTC
CASSEGRTGGNEQFF
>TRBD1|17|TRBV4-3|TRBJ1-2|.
TGCGCCAGCAGCCAAGAAGCAGCGGGACAGGGGGACTATGGCTACACCTTC
CASSQEAAGQGDYGYTF
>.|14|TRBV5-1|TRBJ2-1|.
TGCGCCAGCAGCTTGGGTCCGGGCTACAATGAGCAGTTCTTC
CASSLGPGYNEQFF
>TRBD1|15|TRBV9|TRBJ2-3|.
TGTGCCAGCAGCGTAGGGACAGGGGTCACAGATACGCAGTATTTT
CASSVGTGVTDTQYF
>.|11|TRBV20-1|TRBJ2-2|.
TGCAGTGCTAGTGCTCGCGGGGAGCTGTTTTTT
CSASARGELFF
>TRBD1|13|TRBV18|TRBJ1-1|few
TGTGCCAGCTCACTCGGGACAGACACTGAAGCTTTCTTT
CASSLGTDTEAFF
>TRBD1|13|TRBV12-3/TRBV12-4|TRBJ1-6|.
TGTGCCATCGGGACAGGGAGCGGTCACCCCCTCCACTTT
CAIGTGSGHPLHF
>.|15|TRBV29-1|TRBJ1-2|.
TGCAGCATACCCCTTCAACAGACCTACCGCTATGGCTACACCTTC
CSIPLQQTYRYGYTF
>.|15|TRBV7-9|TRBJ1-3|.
TGTGCCAGCAGCTTAGCCGGGTACTCTGGAAACACCATATATTTT
CASSLAGYSGNTIYF
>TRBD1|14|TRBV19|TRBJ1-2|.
TGTGCCACCGTCGCAAGGGGGCGCGACTATGGCTACACCTTC
CATVARGRDYGYTF
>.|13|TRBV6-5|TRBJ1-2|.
TGTGCCAGCACCGAGGGAGCTAACTATGGCTACACCTTC
CASTEGANYGYTF
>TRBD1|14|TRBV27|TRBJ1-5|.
TGTGCCAGCAGCAGGGGGCCAGGGAATCAGCCCCAGCATTTT
CASSRGPGNQPQHF
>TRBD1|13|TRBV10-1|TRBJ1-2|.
TGCGCCAGCAGCGATACAGGGGGCTATGGCTACACCTTC
CASSDTGGYGYTF
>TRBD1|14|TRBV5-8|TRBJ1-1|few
TGTGCCAGCAGCTCGCTACAGGGGGCGGGCGAAGCTTTCTTT
CASSSLQGAGEAFF
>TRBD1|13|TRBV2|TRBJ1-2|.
TGTGCCAGCCGTGGGACAGGGACTTATGGCTACACCTTC
CASRGTGTYGYTF
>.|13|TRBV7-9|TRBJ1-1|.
TGTGCCAGCAGCACACACAGATACACTGAAGCTTTCTTT
CASSTHRYTEAFF
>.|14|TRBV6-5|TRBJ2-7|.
TGTGCCAGCATCTCTGGGACGGGGGCCTACGAGCAGTACTTC
CASISGTGAYEQYF
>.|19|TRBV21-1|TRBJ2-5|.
TGTGCCAGCAGCAATCAGTCCGGACTAGCGGGGGTACACCAAGAGACCCAGTACTTC
CASSNQSGLAGVHQETQYF
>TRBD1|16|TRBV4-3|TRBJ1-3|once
TGCGCCAGCAGCCAAGAAGCAGGGGGCTCTGGAAACACCATATATTTT
CASSQEAGGSGNTIYF
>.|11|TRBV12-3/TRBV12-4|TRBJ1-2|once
TGTGCCAGCAGTCCGACAGGAGGCTACACCTTC
CASSPTGGYTF
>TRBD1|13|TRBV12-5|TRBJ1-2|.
TGTGCTAGTGAACCTAGGGGGCGAAGAGGCTACACCTTC
CASEPRGRRGYTF
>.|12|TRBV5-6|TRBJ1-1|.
TGTGCCAGCAGCCCGACCGGGAGAGAAGCTTTCTTT
CASSPTGREAFF
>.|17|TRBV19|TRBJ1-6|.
TGTGCCAGTAGTACTACAGGGTCAAGCTCCTATAATTCACCCCTCCACTTT
CASSTTGSSSYNSPLHF
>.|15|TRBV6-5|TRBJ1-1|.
TGTGCCAGCAGGAATAGTGGACAGCCGAACACTGAAGCTTTCTTT
CASRNSGQPNTEAFF
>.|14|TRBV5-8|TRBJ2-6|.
TGTGCCAGCAGCTCTCCCCTGTGGGCCAACGTCCTGACTTTC
CASSSPLWANVLTF
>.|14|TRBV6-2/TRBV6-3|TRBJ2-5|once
TGTGCCAGCAGTTTATGGCAGGGCCCAGGGACCCAGTACTTC
CASSLWQGPGTQYF
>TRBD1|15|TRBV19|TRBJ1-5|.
TGTGCCAGTAGACCCGACAGGGGAAGGAATCAGCCCCAGCATTTT
CASRPDRGRNQPQHF
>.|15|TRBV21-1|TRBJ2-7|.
TGTGCCAGCAGCATCACAGGGGGGGGCTCCTACGAGCAGTACTTC
CASSITGGGSYEQYF
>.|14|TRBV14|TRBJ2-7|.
TGTGCCAGCAGGGGGACACTGGCACACTACGAGCAGTACTTC
CASRGTLAHYEQYF
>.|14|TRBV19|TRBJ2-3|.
TGTGCCAGTAGTATAGACGGGAGCACAGATACGCAGTATTTT
CASSIDGSTDTQYF
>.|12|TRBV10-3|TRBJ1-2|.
TGTGCCACCAAAGCGGGGATCTATGGCTACACCTTC
CATKAGIYGYTF
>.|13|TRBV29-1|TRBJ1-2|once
TGCAGCGTTGACGGAGGGGACGAGGGTGGCTACACCTTC
CSVDGGDEGGYTF
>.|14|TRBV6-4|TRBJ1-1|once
TGTGCCAGCAGTGTTGAGGCTTGGAGCACTGAAGCTTTCTTT
CASSVEAWSTEAFF
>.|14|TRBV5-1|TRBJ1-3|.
TGCGCCAGCAGCCTCGGTGGTATTGGAAACACCATATATTTT
CASSLGGIGNTIYF
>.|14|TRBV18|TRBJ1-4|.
TGTGCCAGCTCACCCCCAGGACTTAATGAAAAACTGTTTTTT
CASSPPGLNEKLFF
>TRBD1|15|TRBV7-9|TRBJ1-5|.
TGTGCCAGCAGCTCGTTCAGGGGGGCGGGTCAGCCCCAGCATTTT
CASSSFRGAGQPQHF
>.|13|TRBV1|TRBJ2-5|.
TGCACCAGGACCCCTCTTGCGGGGGGGCCCCAGTACTTC
CTRTPLAGGPQYF
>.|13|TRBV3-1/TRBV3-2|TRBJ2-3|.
TGTGCCAGCAAGACGTGGCAGGCAGATACGCAGTATTTT
CASKTWQADTQYF
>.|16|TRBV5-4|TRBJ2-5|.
TGTGCCAGCAGCTCAGGAGACAGGGGAGGGCAAGAGACCCAGTACTTC
CASSSGDRGGQETQYF
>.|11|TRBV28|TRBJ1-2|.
TGTGCCAGCGGAGTTTATAATGGCTACACCTTC
CASGVYNGYTF
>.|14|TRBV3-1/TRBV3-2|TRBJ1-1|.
TGTGCCAGCAGCCAAGAAGGTTTCGGGGAAGAAGCTTTCTTT
CASSQEGFGEEAFF
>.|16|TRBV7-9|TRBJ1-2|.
TGTGCCAGCAGCTTAATTGGAATCGGGGTTCGAGATGGCTACACCTTC
CASSLIGIGVRDGYTF
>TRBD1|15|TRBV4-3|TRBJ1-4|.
TGCGCCAGCAGCCAAGCCCAGGGGGCAAGAGAAAAACTGTTTTTT
CASSQAQGAREKLFF
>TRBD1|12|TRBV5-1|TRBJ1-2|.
TGCGCCAGCAGCTGGGACTTGGGACAGGGAGTCTTC
CASSWDLGQGVF